This record concerns one T cell receptor beta chain sequence. TCRdb keeps only in-frame clones here, not all; method: immunoSEQ multiplex PCR. The table lists about 37,000 clones, roughly four fifths of them singletons. This sample was taken from a study of preoperative IRX-2 immunotherapy in early breast cancer. CDR1 and CDR2 from the germline V gene are MDHEN and SYDVKM. Trimming pared 4 bases from V and 4 bases from J, leaving 19 bases between. The CDR3 is made up of 16 amino acids. The treatment: preoperative locoregional IRX-2 cytokine immunotherapy. Preoperative locoregional IRX-2 cytokine immunotherapy was tested in the phase Ib source study.

The chain couples TRBV28 to TRBJ2-5; D may be TRBD1 (6 bases). Sequences were derived from lymph node tissue, sampled after IRX-2 immunotherapy. This TCR came from a human donor with breast cancer. In DNA form, the CDR3 reads TGTGCCAGCAGTTCGTATAAACTTCCGGACAGAGAGACCCAGTACTTC. Its protein is CASSSYKLPDRETQYF.